The 32 T cell receptor beta chains reported below all come from one sample, sequenced in a study of CD8+CD57+ T cells in acquired aplastic anemia. The template for TCR beta VDJ and CDR3 sequence profiling was genomic DNA. TCRdb recomputed calls from the reads with MiXCR, one row per CDR3 protein. The sample lists 200,000 or so distinct CDR3 sequences, under 70% occurring once. Sequencing used sorted CD4+, CD8+, or CD8+CD57+ T cells (not recorded which) from PBMCs. The receptors originated from a human donor with severe aplastic anemia or a healthy control (not recorded which).

This chain uses TRBV25-1 with TRBJ2-7; D might be TRBD1 (6 bases). CDR3 size: 16 residues. With 8 bases removed from V and 1 base from J, the gap between germline ends came to 21 bases. CDR1 and CDR2 from the germline V gene are MGHDK and SYGVNS. The CDR3 DNA is TGTGCCAGCTCCCAACCGGGACAAGCGCATTCCTACGAGCAGTACTTC. It specifies CASSQPGQAHSYEQYF.

This clonotype was detected a few times. This chain links TRBV10-3 with TRBJ2-2; 9 nucleotides line up with TRBD1. V lost 6 bases and J lost 6; bases outside the gene matches: 8. Germline CDR1 reads ENHRY; CDR2 reads SYGVKD. CDR3 length: 15 residues. DNA of the CDR3: TGTGCCATCAGCCCGGGACAGGGTTTATCCGGGGAGCTGTTTTTT. Residues: CAISPGQGLSGELFF.

The chain links TRBV9 to TRBJ2-5; 13 nucleotides match TRBD2. Trimming took 0 bases from V and 4 from J; bases not matched to a gene: 3. The CDR3 spans 16 residues. Per the germline V gene, CDR1 is SGDLS and CDR2 is YYNGEE. In DNA, the CDR3 is TGTGCCAGCAGCGTAGAAACTAGCGGGGGGGCAGAGACCCAGTACTTC. This encodes CASSVETSGGAETQYF. The whole variable domain, filled in from reference TRBV9 and TRBJ2-5, reads DSGVTQTPKHLITATGQRVTLRCSPRSGDLSVYWYQQSLDQGLQFLIQYYNGEERAKGNILERFSAQQFPDLHSELNLSSLELGDSALYFCASSVETSGGAETQYFGPGTRLLVL.

This chain connects TRBV20-1 to TRBJ2-3; TRBD2 matches 10 bases. V dropped 5 bases and J dropped 1; count of bases not matched to a gene: 3. The germline V gene has CDR1 DFQATT and CDR2 SNEGSKA (reference sequence). The CDR3 runs to 14 residues. The CDR3 loop is CSASGTSGTDTQYF. As DNA, the CDR3 is TGCAGTGCTTCCGGGACTAGCGGCACAGATACGCAGTATTTT.

The chain is built from TRBV2 and TRBJ2-1; the D is unclear. Germline V gives CDR1 SNHLY, CDR2 FYNNEI. The length of the CDR3 is 15 residues. The ends were cut back, 3 bases at V and 3 bases at J, with 12 bases in the middle. The CDR3 coding sequence is TGTGCCAGCAGTGATGTTCAGGAATACTACAATGAGCAGTTCTTC. This encodes CASSDVQEYYNEQFF. Complete variable domain (other parts from reference TRBV2 and TRBJ2-1): EPEVTQTPSHQVTQMGQEVILRCVPISNHLYFYWYRQILGQKVEFLVSFYNNEISEKSEIFDDQFSVERPDGSNFTLKIRSTKLEDSAMYFCASSDVQEYYNEQFFGPGTRLTVL.

This clonotype was detected many times. The chain links TRBV5-6 to TRBJ2-1, with a possible D match to TRBD1 (6 bases). Germline V gene lookup returns CDR1 SGHDT and CDR2 YYEEEE. This CDR3 comprises 14 residues. V lost 3 bases, J lost 10 bases, and 17 bases lay in between. The chain's CDR3 is CASSYSGQSGEQFF. In DNA, the CDR3 is TGTGCCAGCAGCTATTCGGGACAATCAGGAGAGCAGTTCTTC.

This chain uses TRBV9 with TRBJ2-5; TRBD2 might be the D (6 bases). The CDR3 has 14 residues. The V gene's germline CDR1 is SGDLS and CDR2 YYNGEE. Trimming stripped 6 bases from V and 3 bases from J, with 15 bases between. CDR3 bases: TGTGCCAGCACTAGGTCGGGAGCCAAAGAGACCCAGTACTTC. Residues: CASTRSGAKETQYF.

This chain connects TRBV7-9 to TRBJ1-5; no clear D. The germline V and J ends were trimmed by 7 bases and 3 bases, with 7 bases remaining between them. The CDR3 is 12 amino acids. Germline CDR1 and CDR2: SEHNR and FQNEAQ (reference sequence). Here the CDR3 reads CASTADNQPQHF. The CDR3 nucleotides are TGTGCCAGCACAGCGGACAATCAGCCCCAGCATTTT.

Worth noting for this clonotype: Its ends do not fully match the called genes, so a read error is possible. The J gene is TRBJ2-7, the V gene TRBV25-1; 9 bases line up with TRBD1. CDR3 length: 16 amino acids. Germline V gene sequence: CDR1 MGHDK, CDR2 SYGVNS. CDR3 nucleotide sequence: TGTGCCAGCAGTCCCGCGGGACAGGGCAGGAACTACGGGCAGTACTTC. Translated: CASSPAGQGRNYGQYF.

The rearrangement joins TRBV30 to TRBJ1-3; D remains ambiguous. With 6 bases removed from V and 8 bases from J, the gap between germline ends came to 11 bases. The CDR3 covers 11 residues. Germline-derived CDR1 and CDR2 are GTSNPN and SVGIG (reference sequence). The CDR3 reads CACLDVDTIYF. The CDR3, as DNA: TGTGCCTGTCTGGATGTGGACACCATATATTTT.

The sample holds many counts of this clonotype. J is TRBJ1-4 and V is TRBV7-9, with 9 bases matching TRBD1. Losses at the gene ends were 6 bases for V and 5 bases for J; bases not matched to a gene: 4. This CDR3 has 14 amino acids. Germline V gene sequence: CDR1 SEHNR, CDR2 FQNEAQ (reference sequence). CDR3 DNA sequence: TGTGCCAGCAGTCCCGGGACAGGGAATGAAAAACTGTTTTTT. Translating it yields CASSPGTGNEKLFF.

As DNA, the CDR3 is TGTGCCACCAGCAGAGGGACAGGGGGGTATTCCTACGAGCAGTACTTC. Encoded protein: CATSRGTGGYSYEQYF. The chain links TRBV15 to TRBJ2-7; 10 positions agree with TRBD1. CDR3 size: 16 residues. V lost 1 base, J lost 1 base, and 4 bases stayed unmatched. Per the germline V gene, CDR1 is LNHNV and CDR2 is YYDKDF (reference sequence).

The CDR3: CAAKQNNENTEAFF. The DNA for the CDR3 is TGTGCCGCCAAACAGAACAACGAGAACACTGAAGCTTTCTTT. The chain is built from TRBV10-3 and TRBJ1-1; D call uncertain. Trimming left V 11 bases short and J 1 base short, with 17 bases between. CDR1 and CDR2 from the germline V gene are ENHRY and SYGVKD. The CDR3 totals 14 residues.

The chain is built from TRBV6-5 and TRBJ2-5, with 9 positions matching TRBD1. Per the germline V gene, CDR1 is MNHEY and CDR2 is SVGAGI. The CDR3 runs to 16 residues. V lost 6 bases and J lost 3; bases outside the gene matches: 11. The CDR3 sequence: CASSQGGTGSEETQYF. CDR3 coding DNA: TGTGCCAGCAGCCAGGGGGGGACAGGGTCAGAAGAGACCCAGTACTTC.

The V call is TRBV20-1, the J call TRBJ1-5; TRBD1 matches 10 bases. Germline V lookup: CDR1 DFQATT, CDR2 SNEGSKA (reference sequence). This CDR3 spans 14 amino acids. After removal of 3 bases from V and 9 bases from J, the junction contained 8 bases not matched to a gene. The CDR3: CSASPGTGVLPQHF. In DNA, the CDR3 is TGCAGTGCTAGTCCCGGGACAGGGGTGTTGCCCCAGCATTTT.

Only a few counts were recorded for this clonotype. The chain carries TRBV20-1 and TRBJ1-2; D not certain. Trimming stripped 6 bases from V and 2 bases from J, with 13 bases between. CDR1 and CDR2 (germline): DFQATT, SNEGSKA (reference sequence). The CDR3 has 13 residues. The CDR3 region has the DNA TGCAGTGCCCAAGCACGGCAGAACTATGGCTACACCTTC. Its translation: CSAQARQNYGYTF.

This clonotype was observed at least ten times. One end of the junction varies from germline; a read error may be responsible. The chain combines TRBV7-3 with TRBJ1-2; 7 bases map to TRBD1. This CDR3 is 13 amino acids long. CDR1 is SGHTA, CDR2 FQGTGA, per germline. The DNA of the CDR3 is TGTGCCAGCAGCCGAGACACCCGACAGGGAGTATCCTTC. Translation: CASSRDTRQGVSF.

This clonotype was found a few times. The chain joins TRBV29-1 to TRBJ2-3; no clear D. Trimming pared 8 bases from V and 1 base from J, leaving 7 bases between. This CDR3 is built from 11 residues. Germline CDR1 reads SQVTM; CDR2 reads ANQGSEA. The DNA of the CDR3 is TGCAGCCACATGGGCACAGATACGCAGTATTTT. Translated: CSHMGTDTQYF.

This clonotype occurred a few times. The chain links TRBV12-3 or TRBV12-4 to TRBJ2-7; 11 bases fit TRBD1. V dropped 8 bases and J dropped 7; count of bases not matched to a gene: 10. The CDR3 runs 14 residues. This CDR3 is CASRPGTGGREQYF. CDR3 bases: TGTGCCAGCCGGCCCGGGACAGGGGGACGGGAGCAGTACTTC.

This clonotype has more than one count but fewer than ten. V usage is TRBV29-1 and J usage is TRBJ2-2, with 7 bases lining up with TRBD1. This CDR3 comprises 13 residues. The V segment lost 5 bases and the J segment 5 bases; nucleotides outside the gene matches: 5. From germline, CDR1 is SQVTM and CDR2 ANQGSEA. CDR3 sequence reads: CSVLDRATGELFF. As DNA, the CDR3 is TGCAGCGTTCTTGACAGGGCAACCGGGGAGCTGTTTTTT.

This chain joins TRBV5-4 and TRBJ2-7; 7 bases match TRBD2. Per germline, CDR1 SGHNT and CDR2 YYREEE (reference sequence). The length of the CDR3 is 15 residues. Trimming removed 2 bases from V and 7 bases from J; junction bases left unmatched: 12. CDR3 sequence: CASSFTNAGVWEQYF. The CDR3 DNA sequence: TGTGCCAGCAGCTTTACGAACGCGGGAGTATGGGAGCAGTACTTC.

The chain employs TRBV7-2 and TRBJ1-3; D remains unclear. The CDR3 is 14 amino acids. Germline V gives CDR1 SGHTA, CDR2 FQGNSA. Trimming pared 7 bases from V and 4 bases from J, leaving 14 bases between. The CDR3 DNA follows: TGTGCCAGCAAGTTAAAGGAATCCGGAAACACCATATATTTT. As protein: CASKLKESGNTIYF.

The DNA for the CDR3 is TGTGCCACCAGTGATGGGGCGTCCTACGAGCAGTACTTC. Encoded protein: CATSDGASYEQYF. The chain recombines TRBV24-1 with TRBJ2-7, with D possibly being TRBD1 (5 bases). This CDR3 contains 13 residues. Trimming took 3 bases from V and 1 from J, leaving 6 bases between them. The germline V gene has CDR1 KGHDR and CDR2 SFDVKD.

This chain joins TRBV12-5 and TRBJ2-1, with TRBD2 matching over 10 bases. V was pared by 0 bases and J by 8 bases, with 7 bases of the junction left unmatched. This CDR3 is 16 amino acids long. Looked up from germline, CDR1 is LGHNT and CDR2 is FRNRAP. This chain's CDR3 is CASGLVPSGSKYEQFF. CDR3 in DNA: TGTGCTAGTGGTTTGGTACCTAGCGGGAGTAAGTATGAGCAGTTCTTC.

This clonotype was recorded at least ten times. This rearrangement joins TRBV3-1 to TRBJ2-7; 11 bases map to TRBD1. There are 15 residues in the CDR3. V was pared by 4 bases and J by 4 bases, with 6 bases of the junction left unmatched. CDR1 and CDR2 (germline): LGHDT, YNNKEL (reference sequence). The CDR3 DNA reads TGTGCCAGCAGCCCTTCGGGGACAGGGGGTTACGAGCAGTACTTC. Residues: CASSPSGTGGYEQYF.

The CDR3 sequence is CATSDSGGLYEQYF. The CDR3 nucleotides are TGTGCCACCAGTGATAGCGGGGGGCTTTACGAGCAGTACTTC. The chain combines TRBV24-1 with TRBJ2-7; 9 nucleotides agree with TRBD2. Germline V gene data show CDR1 as KGHDR and CDR2 as SFDVKD. With 3 bases clipped from V and 4 bases from J, the junction kept 3 bases outside the gene matches. There are 14 residues in the CDR3.

V is TRBV20-1 and J is TRBJ2-7; tentatively, D is TRBD2 (5 bases). The CDR3 has 13 residues. Trimming stripped 6 bases from V and 2 bases from J, with 14 bases between. CDR1 is DFQATT, CDR2 SNEGSKA, per germline (reference sequence). For the CDR3, the DNA is TGCAGTGCAGTTGGGCCCGGGACCTACGAGCAGTACTTC. Protein sequence: CSAVGPGTYEQYF.

The chain is built from TRBV19 and TRBJ2-2; no firm D call. This CDR3 spans 13 amino acids. V was clipped by 8 bases and J by 4 bases, with 11 bases between them. Germline CDR1 LNHDA, CDR2 SQIVND (reference sequence). The CDR3 DNA reads TGTGCCAGTTCGATGGGTGGCACCGGGGAGCTGTTTTTT. Its protein is CASSMGGTGELFF. The full variable domain, its missing parts supplied by reference TRBV19 and TRBJ2-2, is DGGITQSPKYLFRKEGQNVTLSCEQNLNHDAMYWYRQDPGQGLRLIYYSQIVNDFQKGDIAEGYSVSREKKESFPLTVTSAQKNPTAFYLCASSMGGTGELFFGEGSRLTVL.

The chain employs TRBV10-3 and TRBJ1-1; no firm D call. Germline V gives CDR1 ENHRY, CDR2 SYGVKD. This CDR3 is built from 14 residues. V dropped 5 bases and J dropped 0 bases, with 10 bases sitting between them. Here the CDR3 reads CAISNYPVNTEAFF. The DNA for the CDR3 is TGTGCCATCAGTAATTATCCTGTGAACACTGAAGCTTTCTTT.

This clonotype was seen repeatedly, ten times or more. The DNA for the CDR3 is TGTGCCAGCAGCTTAGCTTTGAACACCGGGGAGCTGTTTTTT. This codes for CASSLALNTGELFF. This chain links TRBV13 with TRBJ2-2, with D unresolved. This CDR3 region has 14 residues. Between the trimmed V and J ends, which lost 1 base and 1 base, there was a span of 4 bases. Germline loops: CDR1 PRHDT, CDR2 FYEKMQ (reference sequence). The full variable domain, in which reference TRBV13 and TRBJ2-2 provide the parts outside the CDR3, is AAGVIQSPRHLIKEKRETATLKCYPIPRHDTVYWYQQGPGQDPQFLISFYEKMQSDKGSIPDRFSAQQFSDYHSELNMSSLELGDSALYFCASSLALNTGELFFGEGSRLTVL.

The genes are TRBV20-1 and TRBJ2-7, with 7 bases lining up with TRBD1. The CDR3 is made up of 13 amino acids. V shed 4 bases and J 1 base; nucleotides not matched to a gene: 4. The germline CDR1 and CDR2 sequences are DFQATT and SNEGSKA (reference sequence). In nucleotides, the CDR3 is TGCAGTGCTACGCAGGGGGATTCCTACGAGCAGTACTTC. Translating gives CSATQGDSYEQYF.

This chain uses TRBV5-1 with TRBJ1-2; D gene unclear. Germline V gene lookup returns CDR1 SGHRS and CDR2 YFSETQ. V was shortened by 0 bases and J by 8 bases, with 5 bases between the two germline ends. This CDR3 has 11 amino acids. The CDR3 DNA reads as TGCGCCAGCAGCTTGGAAGGGGGCTACACCTTC. Its protein is CASSLEGGYTF.